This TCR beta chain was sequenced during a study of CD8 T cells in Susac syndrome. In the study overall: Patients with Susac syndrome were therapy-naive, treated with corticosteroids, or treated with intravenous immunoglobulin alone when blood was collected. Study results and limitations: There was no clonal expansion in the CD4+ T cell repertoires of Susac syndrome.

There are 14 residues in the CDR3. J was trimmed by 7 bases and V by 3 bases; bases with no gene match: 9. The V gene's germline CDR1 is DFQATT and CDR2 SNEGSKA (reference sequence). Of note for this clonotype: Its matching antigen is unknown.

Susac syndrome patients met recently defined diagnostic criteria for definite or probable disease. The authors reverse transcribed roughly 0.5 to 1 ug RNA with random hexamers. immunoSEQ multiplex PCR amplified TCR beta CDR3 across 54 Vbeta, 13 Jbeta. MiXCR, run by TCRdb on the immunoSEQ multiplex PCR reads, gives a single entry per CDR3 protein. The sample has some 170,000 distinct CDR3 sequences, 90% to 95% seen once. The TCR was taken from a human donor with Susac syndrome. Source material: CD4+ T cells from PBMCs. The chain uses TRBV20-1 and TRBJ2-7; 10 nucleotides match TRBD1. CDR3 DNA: TGCAGTGCTAGTCTTGGGACAGGGGAAGGGGAGCAGTACTTC. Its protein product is CSASLGTGEGEQYF.